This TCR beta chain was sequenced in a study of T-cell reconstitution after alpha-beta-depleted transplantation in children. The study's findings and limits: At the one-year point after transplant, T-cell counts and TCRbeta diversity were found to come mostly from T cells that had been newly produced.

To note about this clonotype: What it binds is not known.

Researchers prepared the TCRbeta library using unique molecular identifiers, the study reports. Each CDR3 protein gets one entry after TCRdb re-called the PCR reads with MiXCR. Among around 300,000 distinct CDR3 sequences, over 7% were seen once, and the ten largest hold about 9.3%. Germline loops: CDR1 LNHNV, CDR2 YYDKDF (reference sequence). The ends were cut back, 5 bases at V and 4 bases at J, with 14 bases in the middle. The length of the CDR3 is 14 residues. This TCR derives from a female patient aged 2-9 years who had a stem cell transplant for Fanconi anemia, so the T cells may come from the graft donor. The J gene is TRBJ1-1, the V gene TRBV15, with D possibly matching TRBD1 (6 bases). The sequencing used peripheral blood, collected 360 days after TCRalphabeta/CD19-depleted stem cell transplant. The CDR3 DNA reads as TGTGCCACCAGCCCCCGGGTGGGGGCCACTGAAGCTTTCTTT. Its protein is CATSPRVGATEAFF.